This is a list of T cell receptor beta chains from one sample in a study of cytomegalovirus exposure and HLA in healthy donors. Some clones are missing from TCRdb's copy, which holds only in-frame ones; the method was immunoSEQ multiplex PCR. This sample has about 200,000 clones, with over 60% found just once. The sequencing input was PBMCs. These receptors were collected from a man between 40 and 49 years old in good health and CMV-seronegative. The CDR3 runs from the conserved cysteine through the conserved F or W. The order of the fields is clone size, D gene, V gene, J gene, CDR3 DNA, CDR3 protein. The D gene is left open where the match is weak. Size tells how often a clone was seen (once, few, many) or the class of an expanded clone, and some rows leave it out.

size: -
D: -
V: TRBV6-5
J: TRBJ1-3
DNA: TGTGCCAGCAGTTACGCCGCAGGGTTGGCAAACACCATATATTTT
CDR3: CASSYAAGLANTIYF

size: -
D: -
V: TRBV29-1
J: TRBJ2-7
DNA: TGCAGCGTTGGGGAGAGGACCCTCGAGCAGTACTTC
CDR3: CSVGERTLEQYF

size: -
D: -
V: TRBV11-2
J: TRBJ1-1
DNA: TGTGCCAGCAGCTTGGAGAACATGAACACTGAAGCTTTCTTT
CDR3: CASSLENMNTEAFF

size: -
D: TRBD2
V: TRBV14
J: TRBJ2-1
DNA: TGTGCCAGCAGCCACCCGGGACTAGCGATCAACAATGAGCAGTTCTTC
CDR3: CASSHPGLAINNEQFF

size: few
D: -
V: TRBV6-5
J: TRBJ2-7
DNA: TGTGCCAGCAGTTACGGTGCCGGGGAGGTCTACGAGCAGTACTTC
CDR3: CASSYGAGEVYEQYF

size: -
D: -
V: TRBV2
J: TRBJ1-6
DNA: TGTGCCAGGGCGACAGGCGGTTATAATTCACCCCTCCACTTT
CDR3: CARATGGYNSPLHF

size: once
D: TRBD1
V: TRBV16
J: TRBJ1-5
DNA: TGTGCCAGCAGCCAATTCGGACAGGGCAACCAGCCCCAGCATTTT
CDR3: CASSQFGQGNQPQHF

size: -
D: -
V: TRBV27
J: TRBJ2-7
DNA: TGTGCCAGCGGCAGGGGTTTTGGGGCCTACGAGCAGTACTTC
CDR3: CASGRGFGAYEQYF

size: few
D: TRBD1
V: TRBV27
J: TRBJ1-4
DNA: TGTGCCAGCCCCGTAGGACAGGGGGGGTATGTCGCAACTAATGAAAAACTGTTTTTT
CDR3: CASPVGQGGYVATNEKLFF

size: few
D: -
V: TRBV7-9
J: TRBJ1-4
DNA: TGTGCCAGCAGCTTATCGGAAAAACTGTTTTTT
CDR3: CASSLSEKLFF

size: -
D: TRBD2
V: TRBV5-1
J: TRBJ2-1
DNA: TGCGCCAGCAGCCCTATCCCTAGCGGAAGGGACAATGAGCAGTTCTTC
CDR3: CASSPIPSGRDNEQFF

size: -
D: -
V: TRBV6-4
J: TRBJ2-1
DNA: TGTGCCAGCAGGGCCCTCGGACAGTACAATGAGCAGTTCTTC
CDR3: CASRALGQYNEQFF

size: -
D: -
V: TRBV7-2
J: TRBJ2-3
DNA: TGTGCCAGCACCACGCGCCCCACAGATACGCAGTATTTT
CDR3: CASTTRPTDTQYF

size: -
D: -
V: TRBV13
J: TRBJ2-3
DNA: TGTGCCAGCAGCTTATGGACTGGCACAGATACGCAGTATTTT
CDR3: CASSLWTGTDTQYF

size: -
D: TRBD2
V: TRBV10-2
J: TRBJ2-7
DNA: TGCGCCAGCAGGGGAGGGATCTACGAGCAGTACTTC
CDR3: CASRGGIYEQYF

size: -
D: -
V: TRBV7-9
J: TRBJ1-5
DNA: TGTGCCAGCAGCTTAGGGATGTTGGAGGAAGCCCCGCTAAATCAGCCCCAGCATTTT
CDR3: CASSLGMLEEAPLNQPQHF

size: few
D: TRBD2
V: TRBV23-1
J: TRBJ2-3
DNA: TGCGCCAGCAGTCTGCTAGCGGGGGGGGAAACAGATACGCAGTATTTT
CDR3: CASSLLAGGETDTQYF

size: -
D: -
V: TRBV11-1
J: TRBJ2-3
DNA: TGTGCCAGCAGCCAACACACAGGGTCGGATACGCAGTATTTT
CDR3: CASSQHTGSDTQYF

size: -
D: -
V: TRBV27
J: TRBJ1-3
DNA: TGTGCCAGCAGTCAGGGGAGCTCTGGAAACACCATATATTTT
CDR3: CASSQGSSGNTIYF

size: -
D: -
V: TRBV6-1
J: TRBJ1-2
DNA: TGTGCCAGCAGTGAAAGAACCCTGAGGGGGGGCTACACCTTC
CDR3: CASSERTLRGGYTF

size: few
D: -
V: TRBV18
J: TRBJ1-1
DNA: TGTGCCAGCTCACAGAGGAACACTGAAGCTTTCTTT
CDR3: CASSQRNTEAFF

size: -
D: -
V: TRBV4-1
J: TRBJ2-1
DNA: TGCGCCAGCAGTTTTGGTGCTCTACGGGGGAGCTCCTACAATGAGCAGTTCTTC
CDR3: CASSFGALRGSSYNEQFF

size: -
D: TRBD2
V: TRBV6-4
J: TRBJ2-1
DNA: TGTGCCAGCAGTGCGAGCGGGAGGCGCTCCTACAATGAGCAGTTCTTC
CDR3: CASSASGRRSYNEQFF

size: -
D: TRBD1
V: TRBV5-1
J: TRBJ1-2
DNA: TGCGCCAGCAGCTTAGGGGACAGGAACTATGGCTACACCTTC
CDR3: CASSLGDRNYGYTF

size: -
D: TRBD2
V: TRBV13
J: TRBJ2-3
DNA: TGTGCCAGCAGCTTCTCGACTAGCGGGCTTGATACGCAGTATTTT
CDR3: CASSFSTSGLDTQYF

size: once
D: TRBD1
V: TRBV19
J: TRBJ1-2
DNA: TGTGCCAGTAGAACCGGGACAGGCTCCGGCTCGAAACGCAATGGCTACACCTTC
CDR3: CASRTGTGSGSKRNGYTF

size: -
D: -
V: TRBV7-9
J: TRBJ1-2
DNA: TGTGCCAGCAGCTTAGTTACGGGAGCTGGCTACACCTTC
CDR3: CASSLVTGAGYTF

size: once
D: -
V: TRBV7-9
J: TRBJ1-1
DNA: TGTGCCAGCAGCTTAGAACAGGGCGATGAAGCTTTCTTT
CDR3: CASSLEQGDEAFF

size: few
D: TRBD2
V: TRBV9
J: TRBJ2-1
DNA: TGTGCCAGCAGCGTAGGAGGGTCGGCGGGGGGGACTAATGAGCAGTTCTTC
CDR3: CASSVGGSAGGTNEQFF

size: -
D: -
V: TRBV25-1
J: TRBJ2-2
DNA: TGTGCCAGCAGTGAATATGGGGGGGCGGACACCGGGGAGCTGTTTTTT
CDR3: CASSEYGGADTGELFF

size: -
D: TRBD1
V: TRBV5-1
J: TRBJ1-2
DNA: TGCGCCAGCAGCTCGGGACAGGGAGCCTATGGCTACACCTTC
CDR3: CASSSGQGAYGYTF

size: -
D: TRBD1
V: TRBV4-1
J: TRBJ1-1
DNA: TGCGCCAGCAGCCAAGATTTTACAGGGGGGAACACTGAAGCTTTCTTT
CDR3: CASSQDFTGGNTEAFF

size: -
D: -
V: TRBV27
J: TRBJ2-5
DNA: TGTGCCAGCAGTTTTTCAGGGGAAGAGACCCAGTACTTC
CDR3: CASSFSGEETQYF

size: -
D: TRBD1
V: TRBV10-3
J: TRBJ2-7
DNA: TGTGCCATCAGTGAGTATCAGAGGGGACAGGTACTCTACGAGCAGTACTTC
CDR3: CAISEYQRGQVLYEQYF

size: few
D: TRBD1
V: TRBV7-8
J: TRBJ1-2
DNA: TGTGCCAGCAGCTTAGAGACAGGGGGAGGCTATGGCTACACCTTC
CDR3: CASSLETGGGYGYTF

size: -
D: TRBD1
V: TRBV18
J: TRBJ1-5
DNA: TGTGCCAGCTCATCGGACAGGGATCAGCCCCAGCATTTT
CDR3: CASSSDRDQPQHF

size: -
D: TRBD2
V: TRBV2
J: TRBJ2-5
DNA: TGTGCCAGCAAACTAGCGGGAGGGGAGACCCAGTACTTC
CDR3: CASKLAGGETQYF

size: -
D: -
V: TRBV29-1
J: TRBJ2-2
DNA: TGCAGCGTTGATTTCGGGTTCGGGGAGCTGTTTTTT
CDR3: CSVDFGFGELFF

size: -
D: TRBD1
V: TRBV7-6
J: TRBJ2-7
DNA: TGTGCCAGCAGCTTAGCGAGGGCAGGGGGAACAGGCGAGCAGTACTTC
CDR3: CASSLARAGGTGEQYF

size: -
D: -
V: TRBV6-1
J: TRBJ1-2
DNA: TGTGCCACGGGGAAAGGGCGCGGCTATGGCTACACCTTC
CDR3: CATGKGRGYGYTF

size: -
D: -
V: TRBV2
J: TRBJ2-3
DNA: TGTGCCAGCAGCCGCGATAGCACAGATACGCAGTATTTT
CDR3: CASSRDSTDTQYF

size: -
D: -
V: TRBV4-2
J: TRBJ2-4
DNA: TGTGCCAGCAGCCAAGAAGGGGGATCAGCCAAAAACATTCAGTACTTC
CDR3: CASSQEGGSAKNIQYF

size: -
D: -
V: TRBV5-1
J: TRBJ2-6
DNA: TGCGCCAGCAGCTTGGAAGCGCTCTCTGGGGCCAACGTCCTGACTTTC
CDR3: CASSLEALSGANVLTF

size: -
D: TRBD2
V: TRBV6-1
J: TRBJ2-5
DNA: TGTGCCAGCAGTGAGCGGGTAGCGGGAGGGCCGGGGGGAGAGACCCAGTACTTC
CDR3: CASSERVAGGPGGETQYF

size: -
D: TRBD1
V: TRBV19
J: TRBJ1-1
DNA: TGTGCCAGTAGCAGGACAGGCGACACTGAAGCTTTCTTT
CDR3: CASSRTGDTEAFF

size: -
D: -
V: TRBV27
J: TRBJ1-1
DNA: TGTGCCAGCAGCTTACAGGGATTACGCACTGAAGCTTTCTTT
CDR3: CASSLQGLRTEAFF